This is a list of T cell receptor beta chains from one sample in a study of T cells after yellow fever vaccination. TCRdb analysed the 5' RACE reads with MiXCR anew, one entry per CDR3 protein. The sample contains about 320,000 distinct CDR3 sequences, around 6.8% of which appear only once. The source was PBMCs, collected roughly 47 days after the first yellow fever vaccination. The receptor source for this set is a young man who received the YFV17D yellow fever vaccine. CDR3s include the opening cysteine and the closing phenylalanine or tryptophan. The order of the fields is J gene, D gene, V gene, clone size, CDR3 DNA, CDR3 protein. A D gene is named only where the DNA matches it firmly. Clone size is shown for a subset of rows, as once, few, many or a class of expanded clone.

>TRBJ1-5|TRBD1|TRBV12-3/TRBV12-4|few
TGTGCCAGCAGCCGCGACAGGGGGCTTGGGAAGCCCCAGCATTTT
CASSRDRGLGKPQHF
>TRBJ2-6|-|TRBV4-3|-
TGCGCCAGCAGCCAAGATAGTGGGGGGAAACCCGGGGCCAACGTCCTGACTTTC
CASSQDSGGKPGANVLTF
>TRBJ1-1|-|TRBV5-1|few
TGCGCCAGCAGCCCCTCCCCAGGGTGGAACACTGAAGCTTTCTTT
CASSPSPGWNTEAFF
>TRBJ2-7|TRBD2|TRBV6-5|-
TGTGCCAGCAGGGTGCTTGCGGGGGGCTTCTACGAGCAGTACTTC
CASRVLAGGFYEQYF
>TRBJ2-4|-|TRBV12-3/TRBV12-4|-
TGTGCCAGCAGGGCCAGGGGCCGACTAGCCAAAAACATTCAGTACTTC
CASRARGRLAKNIQYF
>TRBJ2-1|-|TRBV5-1|-
TGCGCCAGCAGCTTGGCGACTGTTCAGTTCTTC
CASSLATVQFF
>TRBJ2-5|TRBD2|TRBV7-2|few
TGTGCCAGCAGCCGCTTCGGGGGGTGGAAAGATGAGACCCAGTACTTC
CASSRFGGWKDETQYF
>TRBJ2-5|TRBD1|TRBV7-9|many
TGTGCCAGCAGCATCACAGGGGGCCGAGAGACCCAGTACTTC
CASSITGGRETQYF
>TRBJ2-5|-|TRBV12-3/TRBV12-4|-
TGTGCCAGCAGTTTAAGCTCCGGGGGCGGGGAGACCCAGTACTTC
CASSLSSGGGETQYF
>TRBJ1-4|TRBD1|TRBV5-1|many
TGTGCCAGCAGTACCGGGACAGGGGGTGAAAAACTGTTTTTT
CASSTGTGGEKLFF
>TRBJ2-1|TRBD1|TRBV2|few
TGTGCCAGCAGTCTCCAGGGGGCGGGCAATGAGCAGTTCTTC
CASSLQGAGNEQFF
>TRBJ1-6|TRBD1|TRBV12-3/TRBV12-4|many
TGTGCCAGCAGTTCCCGACAGGGGGCTAAGAATTCACCCCTCCACTTT
CASSSRQGAKNSPLHF
>TRBJ2-7|-|TRBV27|-
TGTGCCAGCAGTTTAGAGGGGCGCCAAGGCGAGCAGTACTTC
CASSLEGRQGEQYF
>TRBJ2-5|-|TRBV11-2|few
TGTGCCAGCAGTATGGACCAAGAGACCCAGTACTTC
CASSMDQETQYF
>TRBJ2-1|TRBD2|TRBV12-3/TRBV12-4|many
TGTGCCAGCATCCCACGGGGACTAGCGGGAAGCTCCTACAATGAGCAGTTCTTC
CASIPRGLAGSSYNEQFF
>TRBJ1-4|-|TRBV5-6|-
TGTGCCAGCAGCCGGAAGGACCCTAATGAAAAACTGTTTTTT
CASSRKDPNEKLFF
>TRBJ2-3|-|TRBV7-2|few
TGTGCCAGCAGCAAAACGACGGATACGCAGTATTTT
CASSKTTDTQYF
>TRBJ2-1|-|TRBV4-2|few
TGTGCCAGCAGCCAAAGTGAGGGGTACCAAGCCTACAATGAGCAGTTCTTC
CASSQSEGYQAYNEQFF
>TRBJ1-1|-|TRBV7-8|-
TGTGCCAGCAGCTGGCGCGGGGCGAACACTGAAGCTTTCTTT
CASSWRGANTEAFF
>TRBJ2-3|TRBD2|TRBV7-2|many
TGTGCCAGCAGCTCTTTCGCGGGGGGGGCCGGTGATACGCAGTATTTT
CASSSFAGGAGDTQYF
>TRBJ2-3|-|TRBV2|-
TGTGCCAGCAGTGCAACAGGGAACACAGATACGCAGTATTTT
CASSATGNTDTQYF
>TRBJ2-1|-|TRBV12-3/TRBV12-4|-
TGTGCCAGCATTCAGGGGAGCTTGAATGAGCAGTTCTTC
CASIQGSLNEQFF
>TRBJ2-4|-|TRBV30|few
TGTGCCTGGAGGCTGTGGAACATTCAGTACTTC
CAWRLWNIQYF
>TRBJ2-5|-|TRBV4-3|few
TGCGCCAGCAGCCGGAATACCAACTGGGGCCAAGAGACCCAGTACTTC
CASSRNTNWGQETQYF
>TRBJ2-7|-|TRBV27|many
TGTGCCAGCAGTTTAGGAGGGACCTACGAGCAGTACTTC
CASSLGGTYEQYF
>TRBJ2-7|-|TRBV5-4|-
TGTGCCAGCAGCCGCGAGAGAGAGCAGTACTTC
CASSREREQYF
>TRBJ1-3|-|TRBV18|few
TGTGCCAGCTCACCACTGGGCCCTGGAAACACCATATATTTT
CASSPLGPGNTIYF
>TRBJ1-1|-|TRBV19|few
TGTGCCAGTAGTTATTGGACGGCGAACACTGAAGCTTTCTTT
CASSYWTANTEAFF
>TRBJ2-7|-|TRBV6-5|many
TGTGCCAGCAGTTACTCGCCCCGGACGGTGGTTACGGAGCAGTACTTC
CASSYSPRTVVTEQYF
>TRBJ1-5|TRBD1|TRBV11-2|-
TGTGCCAGCAGCTTAGGAATTGGCACAGGGGCTAGGAGCAATCAGCCCCAGCATTTT
CASSLGIGTGARSNQPQHF
>TRBJ2-3|TRBD1|TRBV20-1|many
TGCAGTGCTGGCGAAGCCCGGGACAGGCCATATACGCAGTATTTT
CSAGEARDRPYTQYF
>TRBJ2-4|TRBD1|TRBV20-1|-
TGCTGTGCTAGGGGTCTGACAGGGTCCCTAGCCAAAAACATTCAGTACTTC
CCARGLTGSLAKNIQYF
>TRBJ1-5|-|TRBV19|few
TGTGCCAGTACATGGGGGGCGGAGACCCCCCAGCATTTT
CASTWGAETPQHF
>TRBJ1-5|-|TRBV2|few
TGTGCCAGCAGTGAGGACAGCTTGAGCAATCAGCCCCAGCATTTT
CASSEDSLSNQPQHF
>TRBJ2-1|TRBD2|TRBV7-2|few
TGTGCCAGCAGCCCCGGGACTAGCGGGGGGGTTGCCCTAGTCTTC
CASSPGTSGGVALVF
>TRBJ1-5|-|TRBV20-1|many
TGCAGTGCTAGAGATGGGGGCAATCAGCCCCAGCATTTT
CSARDGGNQPQHF
>TRBJ2-7|TRBD1|TRBV6-1|few
TGTGCCAGCAGCCCTCGGGACAGGGCCTACGAGCAGTACTTC
CASSPRDRAYEQYF
>TRBJ1-1|-|TRBV7-2|few
TGTGCCAGCAGCTTAGATATGGGGAGGGGGACTGAAGCTTTCTTT
CASSLDMGRGTEAFF
>TRBJ2-1|TRBD2|TRBV11-3|-
TGTGCCAGCAGCTTGGGACCTACTAGCGGGACCTACAATGAGCAGTTCTTC
CASSLGPTSGTYNEQFF
>TRBJ1-2|TRBD1|TRBV6-5|few
TGTGCCAGCAGTTACGTGGGGACAGGGGGCCATGGCTACACCTTC
CASSYVGTGGHGYTF
>TRBJ2-7|-|TRBV5-1|few
TGCGCCAGCAGCACCCCAGGGACCCCCTACGAGCAGTACTTC
CASSTPGTPYEQYF
>TRBJ1-1|-|TRBV5-4|few
TGTGCCAGCAGCGTCGGCGGGGGGCCTCGATCTTACACTGAAGCTTTCTTT
CASSVGGGPRSYTEAFF
>TRBJ2-3|-|TRBV5-1|-
TGCGCCAGCAGCTGGCGGGACCTCACAGATACGCAGTATTTT
CASSWRDLTDTQYF
>TRBJ2-1|-|TRBV5-1|few
TGCGCCAGCAGCGATGGGCCTTCCGGGACCAAGCTTAACAATGAGCAGTTCTTC
CASSDGPSGTKLNNEQFF
>TRBJ2-7|-|TRBV4-2|-
TGTGCCAGCAGTCCGGAGGGCTACGAGCAGTACTTC
CASSPEGYEQYF
>TRBJ2-2|-|TRBV4-3|few
TGCGCCAGCAGCCAAAGGGTAGGATCGAACACCGGGGAGCTGTTTTTT
CASSQRVGSNTGELFF
>TRBJ2-3|TRBD1|TRBV24-1|-
TGTGCCACCAGTGATCCACGACAGGGGGCAGATACGCAGTATTTT
CATSDPRQGADTQYF
>TRBJ2-7|-|TRBV20-1|many
TGCAGTGCTAGAAGGGAACCCTACGAGCAGTACTTC
CSARREPYEQYF
>TRBJ1-2|TRBD1|TRBV20-1|few
TGCAGTGCTGTACCCGGGACAGGGGCGGTCTATGGCTACACCTTC
CSAVPGTGAVYGYTF
>TRBJ2-4|-|TRBV12-3/TRBV12-4|few
TGTGCCAGCAGTTTAGGTCCCAAAAACATTCAGTACTTC
CASSLGPKNIQYF
>TRBJ2-3|TRBD2|TRBV24-1|-
TGTGCCACCAGTGAGCCGGTCCTAGCGGGCACAGATACGCAGTATTTT
CATSEPVLAGTDTQYF
>TRBJ1-2|-|TRBV29-1|few
TGCAGCGCCCATCTCCCAGGGGTAAACTATGGCTACACCTTC
CSAHLPGVNYGYTF
>TRBJ2-5|-|TRBV7-9|few
TGTGCCAGCAGCCGACCCGGGGCCACCGATGAGACCCAGTACTTC
CASSRPGATDETQYF
>TRBJ1-1|-|TRBV5-1|few
TGCGCCAGCAGCGTGGAAAACAGGGAGAACACTGAAGCTTTCTTT
CASSVENRENTEAFF
>TRBJ1-1|-|TRBV5-1|many
TGCGCCAGCAGCTTGTCTTACGGGGCGGACACTGAAGCTTTCTTT
CASSLSYGADTEAFF
>TRBJ2-1|TRBD1|TRBV23-1|few
TGCGCCAGCCCTGGGGGACAGGTGTCCAACAAGAGCTCCTACAATGAGCAGTTCTTC
CASPGGQVSNKSSYNEQFF
>TRBJ2-2|TRBD2|TRBV7-2|few
TGTGCCAGCGTAGCAAGCGGGGGGCTCACCGGGGAGCTGTTTTTT
CASVASGGLTGELFF
>TRBJ1-2|-|TRBV5-1|many
TGCGCCATCCAGAAACCGACATCCCCGTCCTATGGCTACACCTTC
CAIQKPTSPSYGYTF
>TRBJ2-2|TRBD2|TRBV6-5|-
TGTGCCAGCAGTTACAGCCTACTAGCGGGGGAGGACACCGGGGAGCTGTTTTTT
CASSYSLLAGEDTGELFF
>TRBJ2-2|-|TRBV9|few
TGTGCCAGCAGCGTAGTTGACGGGGAGCTGTTTTTT
CASSVVDGELFF